This T cell receptor beta chain is from a study of blood T cell repertoires in COVID-19. Generated by immunoSEQ multiplex PCR, the TCRdb table keeps only in-frame clones and is missing some. Of roughly 340,000 clones listed, 75% to 90% are singletons. While infection was still active, Seattle patients were enrolled and then followed longitudinally. The count of this clone is one. CDR3 length equals 15 residues. The V end was cut by 0 bases, the J end by 5 bases, with 8 bases between. The germline CDR1 and CDR2 sequences are LGHNA and YNFKEQ. The J gene is TRBJ1-6, the V gene TRBV4-2; tentatively, D is TRBD1 (5 bases). This clonotype originated in a woman aged 50 to 65 with COVID-19, enrolled during active disease. Sequencing was performed on peripheral blood. The CDR3 here is CASSQDGGDNSPLHF. As DNA, the CDR3 is TGTGCCAGCAGCCAAGATGGAGGGGATAATTCACCCCTCCACTTT.